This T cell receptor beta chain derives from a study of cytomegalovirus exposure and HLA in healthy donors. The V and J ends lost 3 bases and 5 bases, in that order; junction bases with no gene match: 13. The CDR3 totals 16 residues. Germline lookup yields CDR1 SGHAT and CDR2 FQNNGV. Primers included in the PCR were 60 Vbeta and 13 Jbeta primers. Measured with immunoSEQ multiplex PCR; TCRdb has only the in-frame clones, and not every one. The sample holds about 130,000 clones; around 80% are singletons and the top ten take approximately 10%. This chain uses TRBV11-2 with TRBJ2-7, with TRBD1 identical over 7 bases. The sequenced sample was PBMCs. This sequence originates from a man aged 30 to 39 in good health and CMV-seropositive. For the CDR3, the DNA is TGTGCCAGCAGCTTTACAGGGGCAGGGTACGGAGACGAGCAGTACTTC. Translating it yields CASSFTGAGYGDEQYF. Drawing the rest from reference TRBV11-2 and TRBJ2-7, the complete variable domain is EAGVAQSPRYKIIEKRQSVAFWCNPISGHATLYWYQQILGQGPKLLIQFQNNGVVDDSQLPKDRFSAERLKGVDSTLKIQPAKLEDSAVYLCASSFTGAGYGDEQYFGPGTRLTVT.